The rows below give T cell receptor beta chains drawn from one sample of a study of T cell changes during pregnancy in multiple sclerosis. Method: immunoSEQ multiplex PCR; TCRdb's copy keeps in-frame clones and lacks some. Counted here are 60,000 to 70,000 clones, approximately 93% occurring once; the ten biggest clones make up more than 1.4%. The sequences come from peripheral blood, collected in the second trimester of pregnancy. Receptors originate from a female donor with multiple sclerosis, enrolled in a pregnancy study. CDR3s include the opening cysteine and the closing phenylalanine or tryptophan. The D gene is left open where the match is weak.

cdr3_aa,cdr3_nt,cdr3_length,j_call,d_call,v_call
CASSVGGQGNQPQHF,TGTGCCAGCAGCGTAGGGGGACAGGGCAATCAGCCCCAGCATTTT,15,TRBJ1-5,TRBD1,TRBV9
CASSDFWGEENEQFF,TGTGCCAGCAGCGATTTTTGGGGGGAGGAAAATGAGCAGTTCTTC,15,TRBJ2-1,NA,TRBV2
CASGNDQGLDGELFF,TGTGCTAGTGGAAACGATCAGGGACTTGACGGGGAGCTGTTTTTT,15,TRBJ2-2,NA,TRBV12-5
CASSQDSQFNEKLFF,TGTGCCAGCAGCCAAGATTCACAGTTTAATGAAAAACTGTTTTTT,15,TRBJ1-4,NA,TRBV4-2
CASIGDRGHEQYF,TGTGCCAGCATCGGGGACAGGGGCCACGAGCAGTACTTC,13,TRBJ2-7,TRBD1,TRBV2
CASSPPQGAGNTEAFF,TGTGCCAGCTCACCACCACAGGGGGCGGGGAACACTGAAGCTTTCTTT,16,TRBJ1-1,TRBD1,TRBV18
CASSLVRELAKNIQYF,TGTGCCAGCAGCTTGGTCCGGGAGCTAGCCAAAAACATTCAGTACTTC,16,TRBJ2-4,NA,TRBV5-6
CASSPGTSGYNEQFF,TGTGCCAGCAGCCCCGGGACTAGCGGTTACAATGAGCAGTTCTTC,15,TRBJ2-1,TRBD2,TRBV6-1
CASSFPAGTGADGYTF,TGTGCCAGCAGCTTCCCCGCCGGGACAGGGGCTGATGGCTACACCTTC,16,TRBJ1-2,TRBD1,TRBV7-2
CASSLYSGTEYEQYF,TGTGCCAGCAGCTTATATTCAGGGACAGAGTACGAGCAGTACTTC,15,TRBJ2-7,TRBD1,TRBV7-3
CASSPIKGAHTGELFF,TGTGCCAGCAGCCCGATAAAGGGGGCCCACACCGGGGAGCTGTTTTTT,16,TRBJ2-2,TRBD1,TRBV11-2
CASSPGQGKDSPLHF,TGTGCCAGCAGCCCGGGACAGGGGAAAGATTCACCCCTCCACTTT,15,TRBJ1-6,TRBD1,TRBV9